Below, one TCR beta chain is given with its context. The clone's antigen remains unknown. No base-level quality is on record; no much larger clone is a single base apart. The source of the sample is a study of blood T cell repertoires in COVID-19 (dated by TCRdb to the early 2020s). Background on the whole study: The collaborator samples originated in the United States, Italy and Spain and spanned the acute and convalescent phases of COVID-19. The repertoires were released in a freely available public database intended as a resource for research on the immune response to SARS-CoV-2. A de-identified subject ID, COVID-19 status, age in years and sex were almost always included in the sample metadata. Where HLA class I and class II types were available, the types were taken from metadata supplied by the sample provider, not from assay-based typing. The prospective study material was composed of cDNA or gDNA derived from T cells, B-cell-depleted T cells, or PBMCs. The dataset comprised deeply sampled blood TCRbeta repertoires from subjects exposed to, actively infected with, or recovered from COVID-19. The samples were drawn from the first 160 participants of the ongoing ImmuneRACE study and from 1,254 subjects provided by 6 global collaborators. Findings and caveats that apply to the study as a whole: The quantity of clinical and demographic metadata differed by source and by participant and was supplied without curation.

Each collaborating institution followed its own protocols to collect whole blood in K2EDTA tubes. For TCRbeta analysis, collaborators shipped samples in one of three forms: frozen whole blood, isolated PBMCs, or DNA extracted from either of those sample types. V loses 3 bases, J loses 6 bases, and the germline ends lie 11 bases apart. From the cysteine up to the phenylalanine, the CDR3 has a length of 13 residues. Only the CDR3 region is kept as DNA, spanning 39 bases read in frame from base 1. TCRbeta CDR3 regions were amplified from genomic DNA using the immunoSEQ Assay, a bias-controlled multiplex PCR. The paper's data handling went like this. Within the assay, amplification of reference gene primers was used to estimate how many nucleated cells each sample contained. To quantify the absolute abundance of each unique TCRbeta CDR3 rearrangement, sequence reads were collapsed and filtered. For each sample, productive Simpson clonality was calculated as the square root of Simpson's diversity index across productive rearrangements. In its TCRdb copy, this immuneACCESS table keeps in-frame sequences only and misses some clones. Where compared with another copy, unresolved V genes explain less than half of these, and the others have no known cause. Clonal size and the V and J genes are those of that table, whereas D and trimming came from the DNA. This sample comprises about 59,000 clones, over 75% of them detected only once. More than 9.5% of the sample comes from the top ten.

The chain couples TRBV12-3 or TRBV12-4 to TRBJ1-2; a tentative D match to TRBD1 spans 5 bases. Sequencing was carried out using peripheral blood. The receptor was isolated from a human donor in a cohort sampled during active COVID-19. CDR3 sequence: CASSFTGRHGYTF. The DNA reads as follows: TGTGCCAGCAGTTTTACAGGACGCCATGGCTACACCTTC.